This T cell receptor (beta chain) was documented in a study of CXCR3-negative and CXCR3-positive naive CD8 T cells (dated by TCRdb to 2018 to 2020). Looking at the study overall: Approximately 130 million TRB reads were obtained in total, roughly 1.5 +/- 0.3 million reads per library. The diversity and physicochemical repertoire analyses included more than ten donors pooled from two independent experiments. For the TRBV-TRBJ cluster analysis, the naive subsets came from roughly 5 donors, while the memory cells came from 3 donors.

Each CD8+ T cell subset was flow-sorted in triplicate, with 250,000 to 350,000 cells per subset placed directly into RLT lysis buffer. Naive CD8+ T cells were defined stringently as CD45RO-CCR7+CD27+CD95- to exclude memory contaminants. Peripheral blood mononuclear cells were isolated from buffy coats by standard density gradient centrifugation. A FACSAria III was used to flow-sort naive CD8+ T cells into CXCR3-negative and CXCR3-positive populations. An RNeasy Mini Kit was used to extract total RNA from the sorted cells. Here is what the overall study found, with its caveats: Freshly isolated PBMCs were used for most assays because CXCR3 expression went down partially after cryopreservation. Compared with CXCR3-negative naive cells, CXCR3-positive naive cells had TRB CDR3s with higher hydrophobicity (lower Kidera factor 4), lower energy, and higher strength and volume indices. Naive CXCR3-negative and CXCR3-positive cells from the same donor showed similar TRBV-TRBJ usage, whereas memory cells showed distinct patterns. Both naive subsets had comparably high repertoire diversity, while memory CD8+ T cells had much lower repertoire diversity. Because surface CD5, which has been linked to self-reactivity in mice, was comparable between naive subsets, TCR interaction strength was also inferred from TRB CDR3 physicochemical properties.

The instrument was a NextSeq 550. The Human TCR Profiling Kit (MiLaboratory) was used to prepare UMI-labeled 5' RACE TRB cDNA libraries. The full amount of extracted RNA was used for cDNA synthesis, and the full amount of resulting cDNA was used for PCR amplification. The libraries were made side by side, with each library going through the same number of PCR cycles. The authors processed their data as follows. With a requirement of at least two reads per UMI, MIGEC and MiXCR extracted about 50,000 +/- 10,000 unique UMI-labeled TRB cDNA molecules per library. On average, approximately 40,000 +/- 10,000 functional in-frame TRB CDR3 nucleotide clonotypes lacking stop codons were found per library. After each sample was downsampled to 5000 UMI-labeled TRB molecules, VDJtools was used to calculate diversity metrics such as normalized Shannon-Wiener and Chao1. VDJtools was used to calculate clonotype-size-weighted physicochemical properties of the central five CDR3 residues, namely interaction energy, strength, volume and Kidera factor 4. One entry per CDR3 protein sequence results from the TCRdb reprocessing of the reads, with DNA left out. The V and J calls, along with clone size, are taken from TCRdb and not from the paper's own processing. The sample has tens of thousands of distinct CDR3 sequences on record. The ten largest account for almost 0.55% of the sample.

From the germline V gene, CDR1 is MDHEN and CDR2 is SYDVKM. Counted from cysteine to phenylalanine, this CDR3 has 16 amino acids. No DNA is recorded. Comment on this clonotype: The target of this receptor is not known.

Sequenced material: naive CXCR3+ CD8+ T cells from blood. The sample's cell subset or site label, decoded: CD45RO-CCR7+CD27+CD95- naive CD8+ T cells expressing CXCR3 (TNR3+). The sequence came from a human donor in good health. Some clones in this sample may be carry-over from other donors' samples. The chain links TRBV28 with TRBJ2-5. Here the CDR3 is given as CASSPELNRLEETQYF.